The rows below give T cell receptor beta chains drawn from one sample of a study of T cell changes during pregnancy in multiple sclerosis. TCRdb keeps only in-frame clones here, not all; method: immunoSEQ multiplex PCR. The table shows approximately 60,000 clones, with approximately 95% occurring only once. Sequenced material: CD8+ T cells from peripheral blood mononuclear cells, taken in the second trimester of pregnancy. The origin of the receptors is a female donor with multiple sclerosis, enrolled in a pregnancy study. Both conserved end residues are part of each CDR3. Fields, in order: CDR3 protein, CDR3 DNA, clone size, V gene, J gene, D gene. A D gene is named only where the DNA matches it firmly. Expanded clones get a size class; other rows say once, few or many, or leave the size out.

cdr3_aa: CASSIAGEPHNEQFF
cdr3_nt: TGTGCCAGTAGTATAGCCGGAGAACCACACAATGAGCAGTTCTTC
clone_size: .
v_call: TRBV19
j_call: TRBJ2-1
d_call: .

cdr3_aa: CASSLWTSGIVEQFF
cdr3_nt: TGTGCCAGCAGCTTATGGACTAGCGGGATTGTTGAGCAGTTCTTC
clone_size: .
v_call: TRBV5-6
j_call: TRBJ2-1
d_call: TRBD2

cdr3_aa: CASSADREALGYTF
cdr3_nt: TGTGCCAGCAGCGCGGACAGGGAGGCGTTAGGCTACACCTTC
clone_size: .
v_call: TRBV9
j_call: TRBJ1-2
d_call: TRBD1

cdr3_aa: CACLAGYEQYF
cdr3_nt: TGTGCCTGCCTAGCGGGCTACGAGCAGTACTTC
clone_size: .
v_call: TRBV30
j_call: TRBJ2-7
d_call: TRBD2

cdr3_aa: CASRGVRQGNTGELFF
cdr3_nt: TGTGCCAGCAGAGGGGTCCGTCAGGGGAACACCGGGGAGCTGTTTTTT
clone_size: .
v_call: TRBV27
j_call: TRBJ2-2
d_call: .

cdr3_aa: CASSLFRGGSQPQHF
cdr3_nt: TGTGCCAGCAGTTTATTCAGGGGAGGGAGCCAGCCCCAGCATTTT
clone_size: .
v_call: TRBV28
j_call: TRBJ1-5
d_call: .

cdr3_aa: CASSEATPGLAGGTDTQYF
cdr3_nt: TGTGCCAGCAGTGAAGCCACCCCTGGACTAGCGGGAGGCACAGATACGCAGTATTTT
clone_size: .
v_call: TRBV6-1
j_call: TRBJ2-3
d_call: TRBD2

cdr3_aa: CASSARLAGGYNEQFF
cdr3_nt: TGTGCCAGCAGCGCTCGACTAGCGGGAGGGTACAATGAGCAGTTCTTC
clone_size: .
v_call: TRBV11-3
j_call: TRBJ2-1
d_call: TRBD2

cdr3_aa: CASSIPQPAYNNEKLFF
cdr3_nt: TGTGCCAGCTCAATCCCCCAACCTGCCTATAATAATGAAAAACTGTTTTTT
clone_size: .
v_call: TRBV28
j_call: TRBJ1-4
d_call: .

cdr3_aa: CASSRASNYGYTF
cdr3_nt: TGTGCCAGCAGCAGGGCCTCTAACTATGGCTACACCTTC
clone_size: .
v_call: TRBV28
j_call: TRBJ1-2
d_call: .

cdr3_aa: CASSQSRDRAYEQYF
cdr3_nt: TGCGCCAGCAGTCAATCCCGGGACAGGGCCTACGAGCAGTACTTC
clone_size: .
v_call: TRBV23-1
j_call: TRBJ2-7
d_call: TRBD1

cdr3_aa: CASSGQSGELFF
cdr3_nt: TGTGCCAGCAGCGGACAGAGCGGGGAGCTGTTTTTT
clone_size: .
v_call: TRBV9
j_call: TRBJ2-2
d_call: .

cdr3_aa: CASSPPGTGNTDTQYF
cdr3_nt: TGTGCCAGCAGCCCCCCAGGGACAGGGAACACAGATACGCAGTATTTT
clone_size: .
v_call: TRBV2
j_call: TRBJ2-3
d_call: TRBD1

cdr3_aa: CASPAGRDYGYTF
cdr3_nt: TGTGCCAGCCCTGCCGGCCGGGACTATGGCTACACCTTC
clone_size: .
v_call: TRBV2
j_call: TRBJ1-2
d_call: .

cdr3_aa: CASSQVAAGVAYEQYF
cdr3_nt: TGCGCCAGCAGCCAAGTGGCGGCGGGAGTGGCCTACGAGCAGTACTTC
clone_size: .
v_call: TRBV4-1
j_call: TRBJ2-7
d_call: TRBD2

cdr3_aa: CASSSWTGGSYGYTF
cdr3_nt: TGTGCCAGCAGCTCATGGACAGGGGGAAGCTATGGCTACACCTTC
clone_size: .
v_call: TRBV5-6
j_call: TRBJ1-2
d_call: TRBD1

cdr3_aa: CASSVGRNTEAFF
cdr3_nt: TGTGCCAGCAGCGTGGGCAGGAACACTGAAGCTTTCTTT
clone_size: .
v_call: TRBV9
j_call: TRBJ1-1
d_call: .

cdr3_aa: CASSNSGLAGVADTQYF
cdr3_nt: TGTGCCAGCAGCAACTCGGGACTAGCGGGAGTTGCAGATACGCAGTATTTT
clone_size: .
v_call: TRBV7-3
j_call: TRBJ2-3
d_call: TRBD2

cdr3_aa: CASSEGLSYGYTF
cdr3_nt: TGTGCCAGCAGTGAAGGGCTCAGTTATGGCTACACCTTC
clone_size: .
v_call: TRBV6-1
j_call: TRBJ1-2
d_call: .

cdr3_aa: CASSSGTGGHSGNTIYF
cdr3_nt: TGTGCCAGCAGCTCCGGGACAGGGGGCCACTCTGGAAACACCATATATTTT
clone_size: once
v_call: TRBV5-5
j_call: TRBJ1-3
d_call: TRBD1

cdr3_aa: CASSQVSGRANEQFF
cdr3_nt: TGCGCCAGCAGCCAAGTTAGCGGGAGGGCAAATGAGCAGTTCTTC
clone_size: .
v_call: TRBV4-1
j_call: TRBJ2-1
d_call: TRBD2

cdr3_aa: CSVLAGMAYEQYF
cdr3_nt: TGCAGCGTTTTGGCGGGGATGGCCTACGAGCAGTACTTC
clone_size: .
v_call: TRBV29-1
j_call: TRBJ2-7
d_call: .

cdr3_aa: CASARDYEQYF
cdr3_nt: TGTGCCAGCGCCAGGGACTACGAGCAGTACTTC
clone_size: .
v_call: TRBV7-2
j_call: TRBJ2-7
d_call: .

cdr3_aa: CASSQGQHTTDTQYF
cdr3_nt: TGTGCCAGCAGCCAAGGACAACATACCACAGATACGCAGTATTTT
clone_size: .
v_call: TRBV9
j_call: TRBJ2-3
d_call: .

cdr3_aa: CARSRVGGRAAEQYF
cdr3_nt: TGTGCCAGAAGCCGGGTTGGCGGGAGGGCCGCCGAGCAGTACTTC
clone_size: .
v_call: TRBV5-3
j_call: TRBJ2-7
d_call: TRBD2

cdr3_aa: CASSQGGAYEQYF
cdr3_nt: TGTGCCAGCAGCCAGGGGGGCGCCTACGAGCAGTACTTC
clone_size: .
v_call: TRBV5-4
j_call: TRBJ2-7
d_call: .

cdr3_aa: CASSMGGTEQYF
cdr3_nt: TGTGCCAGTAGTATGGGAGGGACCGAGCAGTACTTC
clone_size: .
v_call: TRBV19
j_call: TRBJ2-7
d_call: TRBD2

cdr3_aa: CASSEWLAGERSYNEQFF
cdr3_nt: TGTGCCAGCAGTGAGTGGCTAGCGGGAGAAAGGTCCTACAATGAGCAGTTCTTC
clone_size: .
v_call: TRBV2
j_call: TRBJ2-1
d_call: TRBD2

cdr3_aa: CASSLSAGRQETQYF
cdr3_nt: TGTGCCAGCAGTTTATCGGCCGGGAGGCAAGAGACCCAGTACTTC
clone_size: .
v_call: TRBV27
j_call: TRBJ2-5
d_call: TRBD2